This T cell receptor (beta chain) appears in the sequencing data of a study of OX40 agonist ivuxolimab in advanced cancers. Assay used: immunoSEQ multiplex PCR; TCRdb lists only in-frame clones, some missing. The data contain 75,000 to 95,000 clones, roughly 87% of them singletons. With respect to this clone: Its antigen is as yet unknown.

Study-level results: Mean expanded clone counts were higher in CD8+ than CD4+ T cells. Some patients who did not respond also had low normalized T-cell clonal expansion.

The sequencing used CD4+ or CD8+ T cells sorted from blood, collected in a trial of the OX40 agonist ivuxolimab. The origin of this receptor is an adult with an advanced solid tumor such as melanoma, head and neck, liver or kidney cancer.

Here the CDR3 reads CASSLGTGGINYNSPLHF. The CDR3 DNA is TGTGCCAGCAGCTTAGGTACGGGAGGGATCAATTATAATTCACCCCTCCACTTT. The J gene is TRBJ1-6, the V gene TRBV7-9; D gene unclear. The CDR3 runs to 18 residues. V shed 1 base and J shed 4 bases, with 17 bases lying between them. Germline V lookup: CDR1 SEHNR, CDR2 FQNEAQ (reference sequence).